This T cell receptor beta chain was recovered during a study of T-cell memory formation after mild COVID-19. Of note for this clonotype: What it binds is not known.

This CDR3 is 15 amino acids long. The V gene lost 6 bases and the J gene lost 2 bases, with 17 bases spanning the gap. Germline lookup yields CDR1 MNHEY and CDR2 SVGAGI. TCR alpha and TCR beta cDNA libraries carrying sample barcodes and UMIs were produced by 5'RACE using constant-segment primers. TCRdb reprocessed the 5' RACE reads with MiXCR, giving one entry per CDR3 protein. This table holds around 530,000 distinct CDR3 sequences, less than 25% found once. Regarding the study as a whole: A second wave of clones peaked on day 37, and their SARS-CoV-2 specificity went unconfirmed.

Sequenced input: PBMCs or a T cell subset sorted from them (not recorded which). The chain carries TRBV6-5 and TRBJ2-7, with D possibly TRBD1 on 7 matching bases. The clonotype originates from an adult woman who had mild COVID-19 (a few samples of this study predate the infection). Cell type and time point are not known. CDR3 protein: CASSIGRTGTYEQYF. CDR3 in DNA: TGTGCCAGCAGCATAGGGAGGACAGGTACCTACGAGCAGTACTTC.